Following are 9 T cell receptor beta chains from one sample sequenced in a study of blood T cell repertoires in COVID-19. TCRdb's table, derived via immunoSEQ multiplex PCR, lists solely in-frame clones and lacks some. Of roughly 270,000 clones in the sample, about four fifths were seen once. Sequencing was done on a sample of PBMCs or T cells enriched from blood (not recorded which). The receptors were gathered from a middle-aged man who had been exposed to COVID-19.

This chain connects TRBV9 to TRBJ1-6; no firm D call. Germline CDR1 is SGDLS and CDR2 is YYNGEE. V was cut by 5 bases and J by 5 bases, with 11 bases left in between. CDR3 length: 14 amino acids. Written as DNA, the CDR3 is TGTGCCAGCAGGCGGGGAACCGATAATTCACCCCTCCACTTT. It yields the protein CASRRGTDNSPLHF.

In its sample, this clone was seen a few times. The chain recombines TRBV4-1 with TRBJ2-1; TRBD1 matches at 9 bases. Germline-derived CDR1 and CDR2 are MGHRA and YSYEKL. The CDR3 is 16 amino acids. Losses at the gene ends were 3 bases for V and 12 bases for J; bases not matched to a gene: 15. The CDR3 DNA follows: TGCGCCAGCAGCCAGTCCGCGGGACAGGGATGGTTTTGGCAGTTCTTC. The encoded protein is CASSQSAGQGWFWQFF.

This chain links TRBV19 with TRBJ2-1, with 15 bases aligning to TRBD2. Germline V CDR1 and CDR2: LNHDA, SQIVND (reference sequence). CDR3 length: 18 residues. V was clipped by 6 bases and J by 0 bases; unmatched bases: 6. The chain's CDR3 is CASRLPGLAGGSYNEQFF. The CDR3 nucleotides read TGTGCCAGTAGGCTACCGGGACTAGCGGGAGGCTCCTACAATGAGCAGTTCTTC.

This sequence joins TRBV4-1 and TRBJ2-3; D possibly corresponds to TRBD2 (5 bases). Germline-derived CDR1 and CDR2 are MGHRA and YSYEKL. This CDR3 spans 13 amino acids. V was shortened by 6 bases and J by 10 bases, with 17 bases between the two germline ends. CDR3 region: CASRRNGEQAQYF. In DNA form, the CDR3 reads TGCGCCAGCAGGCGAAACGGGGAGCAGGCGCAGTATTTT.

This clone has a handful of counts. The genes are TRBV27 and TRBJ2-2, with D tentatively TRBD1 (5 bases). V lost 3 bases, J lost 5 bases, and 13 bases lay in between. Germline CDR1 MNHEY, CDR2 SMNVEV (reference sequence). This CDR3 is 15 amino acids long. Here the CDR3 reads CASSFAQGRTGELFF. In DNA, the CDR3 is TGTGCCAGCAGTTTTGCGCAGGGTCGTACCGGGGAGCTGTTTTTT.

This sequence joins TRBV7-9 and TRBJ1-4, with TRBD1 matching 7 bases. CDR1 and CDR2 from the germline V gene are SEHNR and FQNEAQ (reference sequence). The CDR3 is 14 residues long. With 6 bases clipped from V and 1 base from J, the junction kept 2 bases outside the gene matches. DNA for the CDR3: TGTGCCAGCAGGCGACAGGGAACTAATGAAAAACTGTTTTTT. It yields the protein CASRRQGTNEKLFF. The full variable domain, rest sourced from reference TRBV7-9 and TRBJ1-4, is DTGVSQNPRHKITKRGQNVTFRCDPISEHNRLYWYRQTLGQGPEFLTYFQNEAQLEKSRLLSDRFSAERPKGSFSTLEIQRTEQGDSAMYLCASRRQGTNEKLFFGSGTQLSVL.

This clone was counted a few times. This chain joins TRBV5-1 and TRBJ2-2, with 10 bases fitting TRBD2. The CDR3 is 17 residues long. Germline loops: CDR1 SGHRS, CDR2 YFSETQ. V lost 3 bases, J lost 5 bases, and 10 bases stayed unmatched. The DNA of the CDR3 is TGCGCCAGCAGCTCAATTTCTAGCGGGAGATTAACCGGGGAGCTGTTTTTT. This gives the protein CASSSISSGRLTGELFF.

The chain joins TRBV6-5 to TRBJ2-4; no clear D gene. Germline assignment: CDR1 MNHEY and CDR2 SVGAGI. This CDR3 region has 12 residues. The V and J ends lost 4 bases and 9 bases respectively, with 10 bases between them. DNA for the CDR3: TGTGCCAGCAGTTCCGCGGAGCGCATTCAGTACTTC. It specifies CASSSAERIQYF.

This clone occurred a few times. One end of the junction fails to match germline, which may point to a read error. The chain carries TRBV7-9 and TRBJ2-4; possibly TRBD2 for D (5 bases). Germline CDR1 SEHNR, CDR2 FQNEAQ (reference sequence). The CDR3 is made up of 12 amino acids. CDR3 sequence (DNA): TGTGCCAGCAGCCATGACCAATCGGAGGTTTGCTTC. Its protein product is CASSHDQSEVCF.